This T cell receptor (beta chain) appears in the sequencing data of a study of immune evolution from preneoplasia to lung adenocarcinoma. This clone was counted between two and nine times. Trimming took off 6 bases at V and 1 base at J, with 19 bases between the two ends. This CDR3 is built from 18 residues. CDR1 SGHTA and CDR2 FQGNSA come from the germline V gene. Measured with immunoSEQ multiplex PCR; TCRdb has only the in-frame clones, and not every one. The repertoire includes about 41,000 clones, 70% to 85% of them detected once, and roughly 4.7% sits in the top ten. The sequence derives from a person aged 60 to 70 with lung adenocarcinoma. This chain connects TRBV7-2 to TRBJ2-6, with D perhaps being TRBD1 or TRBD2 (5 bases each). Sequencing was carried out using FFPE invasive lung adenocarcinoma tissue. The CDR3 region is CASSPRGVKVSGANVLTF. The DNA for the CDR3 is TGTGCCAGCAGTCCCCGGGGCGTCAAGGTGTCTGGGGCCAACGTCCTGACTTTC.